This T cell receptor (beta chain) was captured by sequencing in a study of cytomegalovirus exposure and HLA in healthy donors. Study-level background: The 110 or so validation repertoires used a platform that matched the one used for the roughly 700 first-cohort repertoires, as a later analysis reported. General study findings and limits: According to the study, roughly 160 TCR beta chains were cytomegalovirus-associated.

The donors were in the roughly 110-subject validation cohort; that cohort was separate from the roughly 730-subject first cohort. Germline assignment: CDR1 MDHEN and CDR2 SYDVKM. With V trimmed by 5 bases and J by 3 bases, 3 bases remained unmatched. This CDR3 is 15 amino acids long. This clone has only one observation. Its antigen is still unknown. The protocol was immunoSEQ multiplex PCR, while the TCRdb copy is restricted to in-frame clones and leaves out a portion. The table has 130,000 to 150,000 clones, approximately 89% seen once. The TCR sequence derives from a woman aged 18-30 years in good health and CMV-seropositive. This chain joins TRBV28 and TRBJ2-7, with 14 nucleotides matching TRBD2. Sequencing was done on a sample of PBMCs. CDR3 coding DNA: TGTGCCAGCAGTGCAGGACTAGCGGGGGGCTACGAGCAGTACTTC. Its protein product is CASSAGLAGGYEQYF.